This T cell receptor (beta chain) was sequenced in a study of CD8 T cells in ankylosing spondylitis. Germline CDR1 and CDR2: MNHNS and SASEGT. CDR3 length equals 13 residues. The V end lost 6 bases, the J end lost 5 bases, and 13 bases lay between the germline ends. In TCRdb, the 5' RACE reads were re-called with MiXCR into one record per CDR3 protein. The repertoire has around 890,000 distinct CDR3 sequences, approximately 12% of them found once; the top ten carry about 0.49%. Study-level findings and limits: Those disease-linked clones were CD8+; they were also relatively rare in peripheral blood. In reactive arthritis synovial fluid and blood, some motif variants had been reported before. Matched synovial fluid from ankylosing spondylitis patients was reported to be enriched for disease-linked clones. Typical of ankylosing spondylitis blood, it appeared, was a TCR beta motif of roughly eight highly homologous variants.

This clonotype has a handful of counts. Its antigen is currently unknown. Material for sequencing was blood, either unsorted or a sorted T cell fraction (not recorded which). The origin of this receptor is a male donor with ankylosing spondylitis. The V and J genes are TRBV6-1 and TRBJ1-1; D not resolved. The CDR3 sequence is CASRRSVGTEAFF. The CDR3 DNA sequence: TGTGCCAGCAGAAGGAGTGTTGGAACTGAAGCTTTCTTT.